This is a list of T cell receptor beta chains from one sample in a study of shared clonotypes between healthy human individuals. Some clones are missing from TCRdb's copy, which holds only in-frame ones; the method was immunoSEQ multiplex PCR. The sample contains around 2,000,000 clones, around 93% of which appear only once. Sequenced material: naive CD8+ T cells from PBMCs. The receptors derive from a man aged 18 to 30 in good health. Some clones in this sample may be carry-over from other donors' samples. Both conserved end residues are trimmed from each CDR3.

j_call: TRBJ2-7; v_call: TRBV6-1; cdr3_aa: ASSDLYRALYEQY
j_call: TRBJ2-7; v_call: TRBV7-6; cdr3_aa: ASSLARQGPYEQY
j_call: TRBJ2-1; v_call: TRBV5-1; cdr3_aa: ASSLPPTSGSEYNEQF
j_call: TRBJ2-7; v_call: TRBV27; cdr3_aa: ASSLLAGDSEQY
j_call: TRBJ1-1; v_call: TRBV28; cdr3_aa: ASSLRPQNTEAF
j_call: TRBJ2-1; v_call: TRBV4-1; cdr3_aa: ASSQGFRRISYNEQF
j_call: TRBJ1-5; v_call: TRBV10-2; cdr3_aa: ASSESITGTNYQPQH
j_call: TRBJ1-1; v_call: TRBV11-2; cdr3_aa: ASSSGGTEAF
j_call: TRBJ1-1; v_call: TRBV27; cdr3_aa: ASSLRVPNTEAF
j_call: TRBJ2-7; v_call: TRBV13; cdr3_aa: ASSSILAPSSYEQY
j_call: TRBJ2-7; v_call: TRBV19; cdr3_aa: ASSRDGSSYEQY
j_call: TRBJ1-2; v_call: TRBV6-1; cdr3_aa: ASSELRTGSNYGYT
j_call: TRBJ2-7; v_call: TRBV4-2; cdr3_aa: ASSARDFTLPF
j_call: TRBJ2-7; v_call: TRBV27; cdr3_aa: ASSLAGFEQY
j_call: TRBJ2-1; v_call: TRBV10-3; cdr3_aa: AISEWNSGSDEQF
j_call: TRBJ2-2; v_call: TRBV11-2; cdr3_aa: ASSLVVGGELF
j_call: TRBJ2-5; v_call: TRBV7-9; cdr3_aa: ASRADRETQY
j_call: TRBJ1-1; v_call: TRBV19; cdr3_aa: ASSPFAMNTEAF
j_call: TRBJ2-3; v_call: TRBV27; cdr3_aa: ASSPLAGPLGSTDTQY
j_call: TRBJ2-1; v_call: TRBV6-5; cdr3_aa: ASSYSELAAYNEQF
j_call: TRBJ2-7; v_call: TRBV10-3; cdr3_aa: ATGTGDSYEQY
j_call: TRBJ2-2; v_call: TRBV7-9; cdr3_aa: ASSVPTQGNTGELF
j_call: TRBJ1-4; v_call: TRBV5-1; cdr3_aa: ASSYRDSNEKLF
j_call: TRBJ1-2; v_call: TRBV7-2; cdr3_aa: ASSLDPFYGYT
j_call: TRBJ2-5; v_call: TRBV29-1; cdr3_aa: SSEMVLSSETQY
j_call: TRBJ2-3; v_call: TRBV29-1; cdr3_aa: SVQGPFTDTQY
j_call: TRBJ2-7; v_call: TRBV5-6; cdr3_aa: ASSLGRISYEQY
j_call: TRBJ2-7; v_call: TRBV28; cdr3_aa: ASSLAEGSEQY
j_call: TRBJ1-5; v_call: TRBV5-5; cdr3_aa: ASGGESALNQPQH
j_call: TRBJ2-7; v_call: TRBV11-2; cdr3_aa: ASSLSQTYEQY
j_call: TRBJ2-7; v_call: TRBV19; cdr3_aa: ASMGVGLDEQY
j_call: TRBJ1-5; v_call: TRBV18; cdr3_aa: ASSLTRGGNQPQH
j_call: TRBJ2-1; v_call: TRBV9; cdr3_aa: ASSVGSRGSSYNEQF
j_call: TRBJ1-5; v_call: TRBV19; cdr3_aa: ASSGGTGDQPQH
j_call: TRBJ2-1; v_call: TRBV9; cdr3_aa: ASSVGGVMPYNEQF
j_call: TRBJ2-1; v_call: TRBV7-3; cdr3_aa: ASSLTTGGADNEQF
j_call: TRBJ2-1; v_call: TRBV30; cdr3_aa: AWTAERDYNEQF
j_call: TRBJ1-1; v_call: TRBV25-1; cdr3_aa: ASSESRGREAF
j_call: TRBJ2-3; v_call: TRBV19; cdr3_aa: ASSIDPGSRGTDTQY